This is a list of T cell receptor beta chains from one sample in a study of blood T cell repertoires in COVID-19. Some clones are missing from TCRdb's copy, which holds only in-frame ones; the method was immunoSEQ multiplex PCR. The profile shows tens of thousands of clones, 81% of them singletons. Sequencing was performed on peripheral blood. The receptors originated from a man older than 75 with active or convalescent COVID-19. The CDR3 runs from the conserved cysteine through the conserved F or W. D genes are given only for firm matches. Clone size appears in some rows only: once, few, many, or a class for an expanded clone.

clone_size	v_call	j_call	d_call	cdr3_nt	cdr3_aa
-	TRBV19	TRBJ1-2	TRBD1	TGTGCCAGTAGCAATCAGGGGGCTGGCTATGGCTACACCTTC	CASSNQGAGYGYTF
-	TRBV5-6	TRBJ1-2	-	TGTGCCAGCAGCTTGGCCCAGGGTCTTAACTATGGCTACACCTTC	CASSLAQGLNYGYTF
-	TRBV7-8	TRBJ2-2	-	TGTGCCAGCAGCTTAGCGGGGGGAAACACCGGGGAGCTGTTTTTT	CASSLAGGNTGELFF
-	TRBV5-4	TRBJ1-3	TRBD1	TGTGCCAGCAGCGCGCCGGGACAGCCATCTGGAAACACCATATATTTT	CASSAPGQPSGNTIYF
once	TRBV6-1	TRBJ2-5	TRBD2	TGTGCCAGCAGTGAATCGGGGGGGCTGAAGACCCAGTACTTC	CASSESGGLKTQYF
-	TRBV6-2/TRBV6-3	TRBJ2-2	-	TGTGCCAGCAGTTACTCGAGGCTCAACACCGGGGAGCTGTTTTTT	CASSYSRLNTGELFF
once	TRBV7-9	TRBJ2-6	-	TGTGCCAGCACCCCTTCTGGGGCCAACGTCCTGACTTTC	CASTPSGANVLTF
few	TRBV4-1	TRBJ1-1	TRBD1	TGCGCCAGCAGCCACCCACAGGGGATGAACACTGAAGCTTTCTTT	CASSHPQGMNTEAFF
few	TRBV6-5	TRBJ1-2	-	TGTGCCAGCAGCCCGGGGAGGAGGGGAGACGATGGCTACACCTTC	CASSPGRRGDDGYTF
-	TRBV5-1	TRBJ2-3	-	TGCGCCAGCAGCTTGGACTCCCTAGGGGAATATTTT	CASSLDSLGEYF
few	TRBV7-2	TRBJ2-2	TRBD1	TGTGCCAGCAGCCTGTTTGCCGGGACAGGGGGCCTCGCCGGGGAGCTGTTTTTT	CASSLFAGTGGLAGELFF